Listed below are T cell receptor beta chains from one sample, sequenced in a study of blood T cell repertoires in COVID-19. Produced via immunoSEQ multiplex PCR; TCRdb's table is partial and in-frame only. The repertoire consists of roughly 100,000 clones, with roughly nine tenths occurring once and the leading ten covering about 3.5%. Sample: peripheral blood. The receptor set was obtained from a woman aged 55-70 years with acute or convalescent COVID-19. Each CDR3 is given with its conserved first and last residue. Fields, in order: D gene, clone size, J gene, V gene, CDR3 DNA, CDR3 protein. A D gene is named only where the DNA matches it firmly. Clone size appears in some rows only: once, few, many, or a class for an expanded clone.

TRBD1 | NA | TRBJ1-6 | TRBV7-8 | TGTGCCAGCAGACAGGGGGATTATAATTCACCCCTCCACTTT | CASRQGDYNSPLHF
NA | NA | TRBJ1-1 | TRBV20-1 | TGCAGTGCTACGCAGGGTTCTAAAGCTTTCTTT | CSATQGSKAFF
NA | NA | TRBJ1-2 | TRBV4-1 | TGCGCCAGCAGCCAAGATCCGGGGTGGGACTATGGCTACACCTTC | CASSQDPGWDYGYTF
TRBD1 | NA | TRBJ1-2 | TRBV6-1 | TGTGCCAGCAGTGCGTCGGCAGGGGACAGGGAAAACTATGGCTACACCTTC | CASSASAGDRENYGYTF
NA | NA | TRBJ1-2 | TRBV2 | TGTGCCAGCAGTGAAGGGACTCTATACTATGGCTACACCTTC | CASSEGTLYYGYTF
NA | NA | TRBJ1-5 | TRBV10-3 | TGTGCCGTCTCAGGGCATAGCAATCAGCCCCAGCATTTT | CAVSGHSNQPQHF
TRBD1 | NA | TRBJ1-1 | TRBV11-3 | TGTGCCAGCAGTTTGGACAGGGCCACTGAAGCTTTCTTT | CASSLDRATEAFF
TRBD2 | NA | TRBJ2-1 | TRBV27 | TGTGCCAGCAGAGCCGGGACTAGCGGGAAATTTAATGAGCAGTTCTTC | CASRAGTSGKFNEQFF
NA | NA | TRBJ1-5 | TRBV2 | TGTGCCAGCAGTGAATCCGGGTTGGGCAATCAGCCCCAGCATTTT | CASSESGLGNQPQHF
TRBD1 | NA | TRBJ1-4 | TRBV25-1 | TGTGCCAGCAGTGAACAAAGGGGGCAGGGTGAAAAACTGTTTTTT | CASSEQRGQGEKLFF
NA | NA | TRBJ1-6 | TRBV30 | TGTGCCTGGAGTCCTGCGGGCAATTCACCCCTCCACTTT | CAWSPAGNSPLHF
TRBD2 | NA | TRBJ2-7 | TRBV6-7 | TGTGCCAGCAGTTACCGTGGATGGCGGGAGATAGCCTACGAGCAGTACTTC | CASSYRGWREIAYEQYF
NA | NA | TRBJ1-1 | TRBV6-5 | TGTGCCAGCACCCGAGGGGGGGAATCCACTGAAGCTTTCTTT | CASTRGGESTEAFF
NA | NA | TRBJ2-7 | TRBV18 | TGTGCCAGCTCACCGGCGCTAGCGAGATACGAGCAGTACTTC | CASSPALARYEQYF
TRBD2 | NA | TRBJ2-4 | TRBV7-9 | TGTGCCAGCAGCTCCCGACTAGCAAATGCCAAAAACATTCAGTACTTC | CASSSRLANAKNIQYF
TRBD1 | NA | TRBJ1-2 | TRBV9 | TGTGCCAGCAGCTCCGGGACAGGGAGGCACTATGGCTACACCTTC | CASSSGTGRHYGYTF
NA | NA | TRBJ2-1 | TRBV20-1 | TGCAGTGCTAGTTACAGGAACAATGAGCAGTTCTTC | CSASYRNNEQFF
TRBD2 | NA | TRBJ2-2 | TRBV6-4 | TGTGCCAGCAGTGTTTTTGGACTAGCGGGAGGACCGAACACCGGGGAGCTGTTTTTT | CASSVFGLAGGPNTGELFF
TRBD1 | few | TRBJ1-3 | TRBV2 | TGTGCCAGCAGTGGGACAGGGGCAAGATCTGGAAACACCATATATTTT | CASSGTGARSGNTIYF
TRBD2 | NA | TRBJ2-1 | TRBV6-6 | TGTGCCAGCAGACCTACTAGCGGGAGTACCAATGAGCAGTTCTTC | CASRPTSGSTNEQFF
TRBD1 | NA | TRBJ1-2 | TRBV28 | TGTGCCAGCAGGGCAACCGGGACAGACTATGGCTACACCTTC | CASRATGTDYGYTF
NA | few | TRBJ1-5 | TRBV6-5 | TGTGCCAGCAGTTCCACCGGGTTTAGCAATCAGCCCCAGCATTTT | CASSSTGFSNQPQHF
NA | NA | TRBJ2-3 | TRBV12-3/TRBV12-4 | TGTGCCAGCTGTCTACTAGGTGCAGATACGCAGTATTTT | CASCLLGADTQYF
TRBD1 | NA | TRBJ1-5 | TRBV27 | TGTGCCAGCAGTCTACGGACAGGGGATTTCGTCAATCAGCCCCAGCATTTT | CASSLRTGDFVNQPQHF
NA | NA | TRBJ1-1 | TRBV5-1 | TGCGCCAGCGGATCACAGGTGAACACTGAAGCTTTCTTT | CASGSQVNTEAFF
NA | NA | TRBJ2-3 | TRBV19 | TGTGCCAGTACCCCACTAGACGGCACAGATACGCAGTATTTT | CASTPLDGTDTQYF
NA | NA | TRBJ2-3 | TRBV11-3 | TGTGCCAGCAGCTTAGGCGGGACCCAGTTCGATACGCAGTATTTT | CASSLGGTQFDTQYF
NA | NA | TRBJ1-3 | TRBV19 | TGTGCCAGTAGTATGGGAGGAGGACGCTCTGGAAACACCATATATTTT | CASSMGGGRSGNTIYF
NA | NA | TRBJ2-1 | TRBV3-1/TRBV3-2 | TGTGCCAGCAGCCCCGGACTATACAATGAGCAGTTCTTC | CASSPGLYNEQFF
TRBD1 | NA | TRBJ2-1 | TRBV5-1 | TGCGCCAGCGGGGGACAGGGGGCGTTTATGGATGAGCAGTTCTTC | CASGGQGAFMDEQFF
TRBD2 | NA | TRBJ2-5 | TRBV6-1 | TGTGCCAGCAGTGGAAGGGGACTAGCGGGAGGGGAGACCCAGTACTTC | CASSGRGLAGGETQYF
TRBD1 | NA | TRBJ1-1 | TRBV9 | TGTGCCAGCAGCGCAGGGGGCATGGGCACTGAAGCTTTCTTT | CASSAGGMGTEAFF
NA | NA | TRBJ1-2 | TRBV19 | TGTGCCAGTAGTTCCCGTCATGAGGTTGTCGGGTATGGCTACACCTTC | CASSSRHEVVGYGYTF
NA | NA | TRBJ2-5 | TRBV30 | TGTGCCTGGAGTGTGGGAGGAGAGACCCAGTACTTC | CAWSVGGETQYF
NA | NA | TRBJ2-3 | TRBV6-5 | TGTGCCAGCAGTCCGGACTCTAGCACAGATACGCAGTATTTT | CASSPDSSTDTQYF
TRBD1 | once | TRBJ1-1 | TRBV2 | TGTGCCAGTGGACAGGGGGCGGGTGAAGCTTTCTTT | CASGQGAGEAFF
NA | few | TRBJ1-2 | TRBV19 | TGTGCCAGTAGTCTTCTGGGTGGCGGGAACTATGGCTACACCTTC | CASSLLGGGNYGYTF
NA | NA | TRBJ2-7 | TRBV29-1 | TGCAGCGTTGAACAGGGCCCCCACGAGCAGTACTTC | CSVEQGPHEQYF
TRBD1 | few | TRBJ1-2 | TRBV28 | TGTGCCAGCAGTTTTAACCCTTATACAGGGGCCTATGGCTACACCTTC | CASSFNPYTGAYGYTF
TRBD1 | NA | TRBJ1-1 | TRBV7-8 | TGTGCCAGCAGCTCCCGACAGGGGCACACTGAAGCTTTCTTT | CASSSRQGHTEAFF
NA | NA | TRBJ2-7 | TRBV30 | TGTGCCTGGAGTCCAGGAGGGTTTCTCTACGAGCAGTACTTC | CAWSPGGFLYEQYF
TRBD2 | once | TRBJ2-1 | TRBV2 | TGTGCCAGCAGTCTGTTAGCGGGGGATCCGTTCTTC | CASSLLAGDPFF
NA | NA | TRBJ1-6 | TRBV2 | TGTGCCAGCAGTTTCGAACAGGGTATAAGTTCACCCCTCCACTTT | CASSFEQGISSPLHF
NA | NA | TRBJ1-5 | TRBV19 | TGTGCCAGTAGGATCTTCGACGGGAGGGATCAGCCCCAGCATTTT | CASRIFDGRDQPQHF
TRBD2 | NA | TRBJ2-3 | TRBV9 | TGTGCCAGCAGCGAAGCCGGGAGGGCCACAGATACGCAGTATTTT | CASSEAGRATDTQYF
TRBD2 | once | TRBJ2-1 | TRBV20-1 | TGCAGTGCTAGTTCCGGGACTAGTCTCAATGAGCAGTTCTTC | CSASSGTSLNEQFF
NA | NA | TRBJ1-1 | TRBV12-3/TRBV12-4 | TGTGCCAGCAGTTTATCGCGAAACACTGAAGCTTTCTTT | CASSLSRNTEAFF
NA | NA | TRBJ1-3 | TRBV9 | TGTGCCAGCAGCGTGACAGATACAAACTCTGGAAACACCATATATTTT | CASSVTDTNSGNTIYF
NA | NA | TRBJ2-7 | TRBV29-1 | TGCAGCGTTATGGCTGGCAGCTCCTACGAGCAGTACTTC | CSVMAGSSYEQYF
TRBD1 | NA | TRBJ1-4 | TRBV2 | TGTGCCAGCAGTAAAAGATCTGACAGGGGGCTCGATGAAAAACTGTTTTTT | CASSKRSDRGLDEKLFF